A single sample gave rise to the 21 T cell receptor beta chains below, sequenced in a study of human T cells and chemical hapten exposure. The time point was: pre-sensitization, week 0. Specified treatment: therapeutic diphenylcyclopropenone sensitization with weekly scalp DPC. Each CDR3 protein gets one entry after TCRdb re-called the RACE reads with MiXCR. The table has about 59,000 distinct CDR3 sequences, around 11% seen once; the top ten hold approximately 3.9%. The sequencing used whole blood, collected in connection with sensitization to the hapten diphenylcyclopropenone (DPC). The receptors shown here come from a middle-aged woman with alopecia areata. Some clones in this sample may be carry-over from other donors' samples.

V gene TRBV11-2 combines with J gene TRBJ2-7, with TRBD2 identical over 14 bases. The germline CDR1 and CDR2 sequences are SGHAT and FQNNGV. The J segment lost 2 bases and the V segment lost 5 bases, leaving 11 bases of the junction unmatched. CDR3 length: 18 amino acids. The CDR3 reads CASSARGLAGESAYEQYF. Here the CDR3 DNA reads TGTGCCAGCAGCGCCAGGGGACTAGCGGGGGAATCCGCCTACGAGCAGTACTTC.

This clonotype was observed a handful of times. This chain uses TRBV4-1 with TRBJ1-2; no clear D. Germline V gene lookup returns CDR1 MGHRA and CDR2 YSYEKL. The V gene lost 5 bases and the J gene lost 2 bases, with 15 bases spanning the gap. This CDR3 region has 15 residues. The CDR3 nucleotides are TGCGCCAGCAGCTCTTCTAATGACGGGAACTATGGCTACACCTTC. It is translated as CASSSSNDGNYGYTF.

This rearrangement joins TRBV5-3 to TRBJ2-5; 9 bases are shared with TRBD2. TRBV5-3 is flagged as an ORF with uncertain function. V dropped 5 bases and J dropped 2; count of bases not matched to a gene: 19. The CDR3 covers 19 residues. The CDR3 coding sequence is TGTGCCAGAAGTTCTGGACTAGCGCCTTCGTTAAAGGGGCAAGAGACCCAGTACTTC. Protein: CARSSGLAPSLKGQETQYF.

This clonotype came up many times. This sequence joins TRBV4-1 and TRBJ1-1, with 8 positions matching TRBD1. The CDR3 sequence is 15 residues long. Germline V gene sequence: CDR1 MGHRA, CDR2 YSYEKL. Trimming cost V 1 base and J 0 bases; bases outside gene matches: 1. The CDR3 region has the DNA TGCGCCAGCAGCCAAGGGGACAGGATGAACACTGAAGCTTTCTTT. This codes for CASSQGDRMNTEAFF.

This clonotype has at least ten counts. The chain combines TRBV6-5 with TRBJ1-1; D unresolved. Germline-derived CDR1 and CDR2 are MNHEY and SVGAGI. The CDR3 extends over 14 amino acids. V lost 5 bases to trimming and J lost 4 bases, with 14 bases between them. Here the CDR3 reads CASSQNTVFTEAFF. The CDR3, as DNA: TGTGCCAGCAGTCAAAATACAGTGTTCACTGAAGCTTTCTTT.

This clonotype has just a few counts. The CDR3 DNA reads as TGTGCCAGCAGCTTAGTAAGCGGGGCCACAGATACGCAGTATTTT. Its translation is CASSLVSGATDTQYF. The V call is TRBV7-8, the J call TRBJ2-3; TRBD2 matches at 7 bases. V was pared by 1 base and J by 2 bases, with 3 bases of the junction left unmatched. CDR3 size: 15 residues. Germline V gene lookup returns CDR1 SGHVS and CDR2 FQNEAQ.

The chain employs TRBV18 and TRBJ2-6; D call uncertain. The CDR3 has 15 amino acids. Germline V gene lookup returns CDR1 KGHSH and CDR2 LQKENI. Between the trimmed V and J ends, which lost 3 bases and 0 bases, there was a span of 6 bases. The CDR3 loop is CASSPESSGANVLTF. As DNA, the CDR3 is TGTGCCAGCTCACCGGAGAGCTCTGGGGCCAACGTCCTGACTTTC.

This clonotype was counted between two and nine times. This chain connects TRBV13 to TRBJ2-1; perhaps D is TRBD1 or TRBD2 (6 bases each). The V and J ends lost 8 bases and 7 bases respectively, with 18 bases between them. Germline CDR1 reads PRHDT; CDR2 reads FYEKMQ (reference sequence). This CDR3 has 14 residues. This CDR3 is CASAEGGSRNEQFF. Written as DNA, the CDR3 is TGTGCCAGCGCGGAGGGGGGCAGTAGAAATGAGCAGTTCTTC.

This chain connects TRBV30 to TRBJ1-5; D not certain. Looked up from germline, CDR1 is GTSNPN and CDR2 is SVGIG (reference sequence). There are 13 residues in the CDR3. The CDR3 DNA follows: TGTGCTTTTACGACCGATCCCAATCAGCCCCAGCATTTT. This gives the protein CAFTTDPNQPQHF.

This clonotype has a count of ten or more. The gene calls are TRBV14 and TRBJ1-1; no clear D. Germline V lookup: CDR1 SGHDN, CDR2 FVKESK. With 0 bases removed from V and 4 bases from J, the gap between germline ends came to 12 bases. The CDR3 has 15 amino acids. The CDR3 is CASSQDLGKLTEAFF. CDR3 sequence (DNA): TGTGCCAGCAGCCAAGATTTAGGGAAGCTCACTGAAGCTTTCTTT.

The chain carries TRBV28 and TRBJ1-2; D gene unclear. The CDR3 consists of 14 residues. Per the germline V gene, CDR1 is MDHEN and CDR2 is SYDVKM. V was cut by 6 bases and J by 8 bases, with 19 bases left in between. The DNA for the CDR3 is TGTGCCAGCAGCCCGGGCGATTTATTTAGGGGCTACACCTTC. This sequence encodes CASSPGDLFRGYTF.

The V and J genes are TRBV2 and TRBJ2-5; unclear D gene. V was trimmed by 7 bases and J by 4 bases, leaving 7 bases between them. The CDR3 sequence is 11 residues long. The germline V gene encodes CDR1 SNHLY and CDR2 FYNNEI. Written as DNA, the CDR3 is TGTGCCAGCACGATCAGAGAGACCCAGTACTTC. Translated: CASTIRETQYF. Full variable domain (missing parts from reference TRBV2 and TRBJ2-5): EPEVTQTPSHQVTQMGQEVILRCVPISNHLYFYWYRQILGQKVEFLVSFYNNEISEKSEIFDDQFSVERPDGSNFTLKIRSTKLEDSAMYFCASTIRETQYFGPGTRLLVL.

This clonotype was recorded once. This may stem from a read error, because a much larger clone lies one nucleotide away. The chain employs TRBV5-4 and TRBJ2-5, with TRBD1 matching over 7 bases. J lost 5 bases, V lost 4 bases, and 8 bases had no gene match. In germline, CDR1 is SGHNT, CDR2 YYREEE (reference sequence). The CDR3 contains 14 residues. The DNA of the CDR3 is TGTGCCAGCAGCCAAAGAGGGGGCTGGGAGACCCAGTACTTC. Protein sequence: CASSQRGGWETQYF.

The V call is TRBV5-4, the J call TRBJ2-7; the match to TRBD2 covers 7 bases. Germline CDR1 and CDR2: SGHNT and YYREEE (reference sequence). J lost 5 bases, V lost 3 bases, and 11 bases had no gene match. The CDR3 consists of 15 residues. CDR3 sequence reads: CASSSTAGVRDEQYF. In DNA, the CDR3 is TGTGCCAGCAGCTCGACTGCGGGAGTACGAGACGAGCAGTACTTC.

This clonotype has a handful of counts. The chain carries TRBV11-3 and TRBJ2-1; D is ambiguous. This CDR3 has 12 residues. Germline CDR1 and CDR2: SGHNT and YENEEA. V was cut by 0 bases and J by 7 bases, with 4 bases left in between. The CDR3 protein is CASSLEGNEQFF. The CDR3 DNA is TGTGCCAGCAGCTTAGAAGGGAATGAGCAGTTCTTC.

The gene calls are TRBV12-3 or TRBV12-4 and TRBJ2-1; 9 bases align to TRBD2. The V segment lost 4 bases and the J segment 10 bases; nucleotides outside the gene matches: 11. This CDR3 contains 15 residues. CDR3 sequence: CASSWGGRATEEQFF. The DNA for the CDR3 is TGTGCCAGCAGTTGGGGCGGGAGGGCTACAGAGGAGCAGTTCTTC.

The V call is TRBV25-1, the J call TRBJ1-6; a possible D gene is TRBD1 (5 bases). CDR3 size: 15 residues. Looked up from germline, CDR1 is MGHDK and CDR2 is SYGVNS. Trimming took off 0 bases at V and 5 bases at J, with 8 bases between the two ends. The CDR3 spells CASSEYAGNNSPLHF. CDR3 in DNA: TGTGCCAGCAGTGAATATGCAGGGAATAATTCACCCCTCCACTTT.

The rearrangement links TRBV20-1 to TRBJ1-3; D is ambiguous. Germline V gene data show CDR1 as DFQATT and CDR2 as SNEGSKA (reference sequence). The V end lost 3 bases, the J end lost 4 bases, and 13 bases lay between the germline ends. The length of the CDR3 is 14 residues. CDR3 DNA sequence: TGCAGTGCTAGCCCTCCGACATCCGGAAACACCATATATTTT. Its protein product is CSASPPTSGNTIYF.

The chain has TRBV30 and TRBJ2-4, with D perhaps matching TRBD2 (6 bases). Deletions cut 3 bases from V and 9 bases from J, with 12 bases between. The CDR3 consists of 12 residues. Germline CDR1 and CDR2: GTSNPN and SVGIG (reference sequence). The CDR3 bases are TGTGCCTGGAGGGGGGGAATGAGCATTCAGTACTTC. It specifies CAWRGGMSIQYF. Using reference TRBV30 and TRBJ2-4 for the parts outside the CDR3, the full variable domain is SQTIHQWPATLVQPVGSPLSLECTVEGTSNPNLYWYRQAAGRGLQLLFYSVGIGQISSEVPQNLSASRPQDRQFILSSKKLLLSDSGFYLCAWRGGMSIQYFGAGTRLSVL.

This clonotype was detected a few times. V gene TRBV21-1 combines with J gene TRBJ1-2; the tabulated D call, TRBD1, remains unverified against the DNA. TRBV21-1 is recorded as a pseudogene. The CDR3 spans 14 residues. CDR3 bases: TGTGCCAGCAAGGGCCAGGGGCTTTGGAGTGGCTACACCTTC. Amino acid sequence: CASKGQGLWSGYTF.

In its sample, this clonotype was seen many times. The rearrangement joins TRBV5-1 to TRBJ2-3; D might be TRBD1 or TRBD2, each matching 5 bases. V was cut by 4 bases and J by 6 bases, with 21 bases left in between. Germline lookup yields CDR1 SGHRS and CDR2 YFSETQ. This CDR3 has 16 amino acids. In DNA form, the CDR3 reads TGCGCCAGCAGCGGATACCGGGACCGGGGAGCGGATACGCAGTATTTT. Translated: CASSGYRDRGADTQYF.